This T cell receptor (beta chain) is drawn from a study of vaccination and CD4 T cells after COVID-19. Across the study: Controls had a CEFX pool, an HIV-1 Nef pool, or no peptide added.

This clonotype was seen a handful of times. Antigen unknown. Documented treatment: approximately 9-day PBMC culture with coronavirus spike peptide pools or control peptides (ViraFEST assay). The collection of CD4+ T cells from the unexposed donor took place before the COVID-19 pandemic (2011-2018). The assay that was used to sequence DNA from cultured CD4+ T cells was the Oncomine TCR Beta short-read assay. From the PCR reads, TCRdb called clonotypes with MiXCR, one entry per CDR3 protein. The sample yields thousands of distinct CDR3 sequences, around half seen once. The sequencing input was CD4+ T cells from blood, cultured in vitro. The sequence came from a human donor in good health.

The CDR3 here is CASSKEGRQGAGTEAFF. The CDR3 DNA follows: TGTGCCAGCAGCAAAGAGGGTCGACAGGGGGCAGGTACTGAAGCTTTCTTT. The chain carries TRBV21-1 and TRBJ1-1; TRBD1, the table's D call, was not compared with the DNA. TRBV21-1 is a pseudogene locus. The CDR3 contains 17 residues.